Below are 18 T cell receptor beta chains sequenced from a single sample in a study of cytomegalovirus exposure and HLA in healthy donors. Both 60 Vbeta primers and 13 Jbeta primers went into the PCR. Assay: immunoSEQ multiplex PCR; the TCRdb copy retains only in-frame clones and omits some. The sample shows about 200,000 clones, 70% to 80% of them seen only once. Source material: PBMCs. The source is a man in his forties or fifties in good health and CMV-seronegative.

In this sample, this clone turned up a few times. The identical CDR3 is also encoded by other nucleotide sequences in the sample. The CDR3 DNA reads TGTGCCAGCAGCTTACAGGGATCTGGGGCCAACGTCCTGACTTTC. Protein product: CASSLQGSGANVLTF. The V call is TRBV5-4, the J call TRBJ2-6; D possibly corresponds to TRBD1 (6 bases). This CDR3 comprises 15 residues. Germline V CDR1 and CDR2: SGHNT, YYREEE (reference sequence). The V end was cut by 2 bases, the J end by 1 base, with 7 bases between.

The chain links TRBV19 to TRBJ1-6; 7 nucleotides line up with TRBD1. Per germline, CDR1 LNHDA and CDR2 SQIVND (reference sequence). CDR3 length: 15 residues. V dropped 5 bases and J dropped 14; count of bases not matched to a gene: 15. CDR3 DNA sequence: TGTGCCAGTAGTGCCCCCCGGACAGGCGATTATGCCCTCCACTTT. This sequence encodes CASSAPRTGDYALHF.

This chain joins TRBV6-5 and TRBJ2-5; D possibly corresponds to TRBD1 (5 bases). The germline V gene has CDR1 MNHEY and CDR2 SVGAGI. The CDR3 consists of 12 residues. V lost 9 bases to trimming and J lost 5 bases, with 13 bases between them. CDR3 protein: CASSGSSETQYF. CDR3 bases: TGTGCCAGTTCAGGGTCCAGTGAGACCCAGTACTTC.

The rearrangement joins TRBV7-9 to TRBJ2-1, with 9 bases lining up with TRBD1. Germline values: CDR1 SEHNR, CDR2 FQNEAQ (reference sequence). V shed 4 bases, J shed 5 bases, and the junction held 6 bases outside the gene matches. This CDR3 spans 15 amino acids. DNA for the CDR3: TGTGCCAGCAGCTCCCGACAGGGGGGAGACAATGAGCAGTTCTTC. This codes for CASSSRQGGDNEQFF. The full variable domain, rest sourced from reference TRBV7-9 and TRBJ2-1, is DTGVSQNPRHKITKRGQNVTFRCDPISEHNRLYWYRQTLGQGPEFLTYFQNEAQLEKSRLLSDRFSAERPKGSFSTLEIQRTEQGDSAMYLCASSSRQGGDNEQFFGPGTRLTVL.

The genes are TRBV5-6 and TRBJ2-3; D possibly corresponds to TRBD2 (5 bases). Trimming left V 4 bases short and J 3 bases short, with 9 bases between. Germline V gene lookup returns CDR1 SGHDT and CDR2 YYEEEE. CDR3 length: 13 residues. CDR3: CASSRRRTDTQYF. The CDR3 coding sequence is TGTGCCAGCAGCCGTAGGAGGACAGATACGCAGTATTTT. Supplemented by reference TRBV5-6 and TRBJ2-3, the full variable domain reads DAGVTQSPTHLIKTRGQQVTLRCSPKSGHDTVSWYQQALGQGPQFIFQYYEEEERQRGNFPDRFSGHQFPNYSSELNVNALLLGDSALYLCASSRRRTDTQYFGPGTRLTVL.

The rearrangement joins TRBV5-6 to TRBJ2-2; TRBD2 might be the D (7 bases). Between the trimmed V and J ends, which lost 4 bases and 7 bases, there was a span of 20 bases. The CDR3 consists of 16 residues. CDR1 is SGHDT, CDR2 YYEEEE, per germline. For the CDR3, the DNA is TGTGCCAGCAGCCTCGGGGGGCCCGGGTTAGTCGGGGAGCTGTTTTTT. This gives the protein CASSLGGPGLVGELFF. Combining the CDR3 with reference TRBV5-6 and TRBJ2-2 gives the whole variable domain DAGVTQSPTHLIKTRGQQVTLRCSPKSGHDTVSWYQQALGQGPQFIFQYYEEEERQRGNFPDRFSGHQFPNYSSELNVNALLLGDSALYLCASSLGGPGLVGELFFGEGSRLTVL.

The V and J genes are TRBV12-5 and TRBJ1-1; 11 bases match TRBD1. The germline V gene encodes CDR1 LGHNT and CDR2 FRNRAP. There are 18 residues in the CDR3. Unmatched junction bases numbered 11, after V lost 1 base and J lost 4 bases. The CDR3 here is CASGLAFVGTGGITEAFF. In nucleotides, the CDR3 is TGTGCTAGTGGTTTGGCCTTTGTTGGGACAGGGGGAATCACTGAAGCTTTCTTT.

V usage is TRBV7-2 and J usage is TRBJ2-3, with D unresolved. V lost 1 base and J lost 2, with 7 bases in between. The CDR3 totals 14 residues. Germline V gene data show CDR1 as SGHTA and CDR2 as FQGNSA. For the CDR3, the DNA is TGTGCCAGCAGCTTAGAACTGCTCACAGATACGCAGTATTTT. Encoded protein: CASSLELLTDTQYF.

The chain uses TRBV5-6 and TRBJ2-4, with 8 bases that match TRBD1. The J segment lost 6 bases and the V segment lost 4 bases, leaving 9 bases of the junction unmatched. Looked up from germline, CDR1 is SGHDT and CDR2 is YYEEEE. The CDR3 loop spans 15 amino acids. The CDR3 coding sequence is TGTGCCAGCAGCGGGGCGACAGGGGTTGGAAACATTCAGTACTTC. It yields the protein CASSGATGVGNIQYF.

As DNA, the CDR3 is TGTGCCAGCAGTCCCCGGGACTCTAACACCGGGGAGCTGTTTTTT. Translated, it gives CASSPRDSNTGELFF. The chain has TRBV27 and TRBJ2-2; weak D call: TRBD2 (6 bases). Trimming shortened V by 5 bases and J by 2 bases, and 12 bases separated the two germline ends. This CDR3 spans 15 amino acids. CDR1 and CDR2 (germline): MNHEY, SMNVEV (reference sequence).

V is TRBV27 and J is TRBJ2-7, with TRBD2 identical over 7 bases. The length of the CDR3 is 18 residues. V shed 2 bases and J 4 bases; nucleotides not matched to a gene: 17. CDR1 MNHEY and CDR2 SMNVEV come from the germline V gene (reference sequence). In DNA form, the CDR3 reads TGTGCCAGCAGTTTACTCCCAACCCTTCCGGGAGGTCTTTACGAGCAGTACTTC. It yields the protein CASSLLPTLPGGLYEQYF.

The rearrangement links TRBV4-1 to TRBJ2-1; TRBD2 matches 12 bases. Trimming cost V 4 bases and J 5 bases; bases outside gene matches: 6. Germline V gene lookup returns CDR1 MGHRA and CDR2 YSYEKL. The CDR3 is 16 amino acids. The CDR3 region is CASSPLAGGANNEQFF. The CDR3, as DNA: TGCGCCAGCAGCCCACTAGCGGGGGGTGCGAACAATGAGCAGTTCTTC.

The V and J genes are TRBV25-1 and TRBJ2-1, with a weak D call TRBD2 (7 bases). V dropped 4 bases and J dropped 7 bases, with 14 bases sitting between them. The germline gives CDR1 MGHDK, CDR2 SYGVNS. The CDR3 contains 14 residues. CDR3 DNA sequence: TGTGCCAGCAGTGCGGGGGGCGCACTGAATGAGCAGTTCTTC. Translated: CASSAGGALNEQFF. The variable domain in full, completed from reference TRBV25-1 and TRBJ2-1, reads EADIYQTPRYLVIGTGKKITLECSQTMGHDKMYWYQQDPGMELHLIHYSYGVNSTEKGDLSSESTVSRIRTEHFPLTLESARPSHTSQYLCASSAGGALNEQFFGPGTRLTVL.

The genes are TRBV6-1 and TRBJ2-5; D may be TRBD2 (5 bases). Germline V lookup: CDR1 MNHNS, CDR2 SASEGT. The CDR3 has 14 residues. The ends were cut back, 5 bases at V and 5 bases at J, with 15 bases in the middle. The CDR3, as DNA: TGTGCCAGCAGTCTGGACTGGACTCGGGAGACCCAGTACTTC. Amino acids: CASSLDWTRETQYF.

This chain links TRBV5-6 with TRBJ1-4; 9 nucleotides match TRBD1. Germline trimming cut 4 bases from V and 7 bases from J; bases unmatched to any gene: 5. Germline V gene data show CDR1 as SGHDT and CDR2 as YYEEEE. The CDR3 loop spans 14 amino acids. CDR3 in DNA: TGTGCCAGCAGCGAACAGGGGGCGCGTGAAAAACTGTTTTTT. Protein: CASSEQGAREKLFF.

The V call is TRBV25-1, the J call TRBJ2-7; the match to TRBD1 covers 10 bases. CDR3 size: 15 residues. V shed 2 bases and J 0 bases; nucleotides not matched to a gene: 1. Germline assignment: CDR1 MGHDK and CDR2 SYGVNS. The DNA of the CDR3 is TGTGCCAGCAGTGAACGGACAGGGGGCTCCTACGAGCAGTACTTC. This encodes CASSERTGGSYEQYF.

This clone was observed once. CDR3: CASSVGRESYNEQFF. Written as DNA, the CDR3 is TGTGCCAGCAGCGTAGGGCGGGAGTCCTACAATGAGCAGTTCTTC. The V gene is TRBV9, the J gene TRBJ2-1; 7 bases map to TRBD2. J lost 1 base, V lost 0 bases, and 1 base had no gene match. Germline V gives CDR1 SGDLS, CDR2 YYNGEE. CDR3 size: 15 residues.

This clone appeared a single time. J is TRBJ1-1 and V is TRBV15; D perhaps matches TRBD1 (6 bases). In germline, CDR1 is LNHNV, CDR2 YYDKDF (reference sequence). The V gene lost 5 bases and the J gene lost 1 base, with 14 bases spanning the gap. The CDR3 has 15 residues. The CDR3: CATSLWTATNTEAFF. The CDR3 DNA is TGTGCCACCAGCCTTTGGACAGCGACGAACACTGAAGCTTTCTTT. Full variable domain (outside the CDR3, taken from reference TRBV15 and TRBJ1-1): DAMVIQNPRYQVTQFGKPVTLSCSQTLNHNVMYWYQQKSSQAPKLLFHYYDKDFNNEADTPDNFQSRRPNTSFCFLDIRSPGLGDTAMYLCATSLWTATNTEAFFGQGTRLTVV.